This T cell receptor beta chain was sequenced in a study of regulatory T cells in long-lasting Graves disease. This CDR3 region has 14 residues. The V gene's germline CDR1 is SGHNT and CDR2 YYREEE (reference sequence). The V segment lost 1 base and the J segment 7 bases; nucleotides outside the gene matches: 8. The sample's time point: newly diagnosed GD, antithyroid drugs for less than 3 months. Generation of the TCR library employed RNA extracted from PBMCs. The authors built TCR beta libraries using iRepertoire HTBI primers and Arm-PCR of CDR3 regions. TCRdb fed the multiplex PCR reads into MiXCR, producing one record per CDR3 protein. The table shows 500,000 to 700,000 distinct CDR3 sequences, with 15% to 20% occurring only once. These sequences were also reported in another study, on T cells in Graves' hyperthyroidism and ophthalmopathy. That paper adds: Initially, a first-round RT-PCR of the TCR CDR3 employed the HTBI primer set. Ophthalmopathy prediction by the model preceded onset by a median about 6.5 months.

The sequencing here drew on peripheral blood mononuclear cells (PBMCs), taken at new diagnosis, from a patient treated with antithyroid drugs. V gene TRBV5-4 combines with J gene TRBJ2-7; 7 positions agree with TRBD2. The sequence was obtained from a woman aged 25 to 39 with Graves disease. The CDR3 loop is CASSLFTGGDEQYF. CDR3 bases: TGTGCCAGCAGCTTGTTCACGGGAGGAGATGAGCAGTACTTC.